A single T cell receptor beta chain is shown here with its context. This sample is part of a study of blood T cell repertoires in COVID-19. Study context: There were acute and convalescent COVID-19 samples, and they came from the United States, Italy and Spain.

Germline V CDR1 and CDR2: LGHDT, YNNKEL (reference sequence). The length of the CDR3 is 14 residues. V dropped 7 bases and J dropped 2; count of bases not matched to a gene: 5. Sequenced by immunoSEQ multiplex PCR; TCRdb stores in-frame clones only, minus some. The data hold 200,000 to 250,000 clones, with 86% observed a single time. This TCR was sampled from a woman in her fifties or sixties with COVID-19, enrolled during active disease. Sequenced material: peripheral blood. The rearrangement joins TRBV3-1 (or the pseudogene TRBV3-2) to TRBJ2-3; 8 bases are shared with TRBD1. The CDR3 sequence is CASNRQGITDTQYF. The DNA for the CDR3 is TGTGCCAGCAACAGACAGGGGATCACAGATACGCAGTATTTT.